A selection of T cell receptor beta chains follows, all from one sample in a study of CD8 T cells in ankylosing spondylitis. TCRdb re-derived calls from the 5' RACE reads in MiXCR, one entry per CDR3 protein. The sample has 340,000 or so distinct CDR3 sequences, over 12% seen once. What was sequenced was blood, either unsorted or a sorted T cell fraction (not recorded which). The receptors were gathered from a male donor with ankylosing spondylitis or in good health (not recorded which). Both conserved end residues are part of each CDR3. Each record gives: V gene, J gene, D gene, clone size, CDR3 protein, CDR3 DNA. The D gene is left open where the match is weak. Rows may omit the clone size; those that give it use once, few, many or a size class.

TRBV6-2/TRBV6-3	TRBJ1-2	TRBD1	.	CASSSRQGRNYGYTF	TGTGCCAGCAGTTCAAGACAGGGACGGAACTATGGCTACACCTTC
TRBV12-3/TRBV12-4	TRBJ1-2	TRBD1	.	CASSFSGGGGYGYTF	TGTGCCAGCAGTTTCTCAGGGGGCGGTGGCTATGGCTACACCTTC
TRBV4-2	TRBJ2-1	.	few	CASSQDRGGDEQFF	TGTGCCAGCAGCCAAGATCGCGGAGGCGATGAGCAGTTCTTC
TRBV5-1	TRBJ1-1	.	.	CASSFGGEGTEAFF	TGCGCCAGCAGCTTCGGGGGAGAGGGAACTGAAGCTTTCTTT
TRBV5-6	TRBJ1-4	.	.	CAIGPGRREEKLFF	TGTGCCATCGGCCCGGGGCGTCGCGAGGAAAAACTGTTTTTT
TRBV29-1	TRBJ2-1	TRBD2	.	CSVRLAGSIYNEQFF	TGCAGCGTTCGACTAGCGGGGTCTATTTACAATGAGCAGTTCTTC
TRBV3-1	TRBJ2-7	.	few	CASSQDGQGLYEQYF	TGTGCCAGCAGCCAAGATGGGCAGGGGCTCTACGAGCAGTACTTC
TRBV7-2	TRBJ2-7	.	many	CASSLSVSYEQYF	TGTGCCAGCAGCTTGTCAGTTTCCTACGAGCAGTACTTC
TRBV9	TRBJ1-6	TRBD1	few	CASSVRQGLDNSPLHF	TGTGCCAGCAGCGTGAGACAGGGATTGGATAATTCACCCCTCCACTTT
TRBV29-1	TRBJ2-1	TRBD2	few	CSVGGPGRDEQFF	TGCAGCGTTGGAGGACCCGGGAGGGATGAGCAGTTCTTC
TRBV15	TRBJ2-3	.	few	CATAKGTPTDTQYF	TGTGCCACCGCAAAGGGGACCCCCACAGATACGCAGTATTTT
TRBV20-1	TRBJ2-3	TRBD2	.	CSASLFGTSATTRDTQYF	TGCAGTGCTAGTCTGTTCGGAACTAGCGCAACCACGCGAGATACGCAGTATTTT
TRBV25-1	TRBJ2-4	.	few	CASSEPKGAKNIQYF	TGTGCCAGCAGTGAGCCCAAGGGAGCCAAAAACATTCAGTACTTC
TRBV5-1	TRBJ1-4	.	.	CASSSSGAGGNEKLFF	TGCGCCAGCAGCTCCTCAGGGGCGGGAGGCAATGAAAAACTGTTTTTT
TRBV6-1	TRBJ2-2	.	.	CASSERAPEYNTGELFF	TGTGCCAGCAGTGAACGGGCCCCGGAGTATAACACCGGGGAGCTGTTTTTT
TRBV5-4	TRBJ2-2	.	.	CASSSSGGANTGELFF	TGTGCCAGCAGCTCTTCAGGGGGGGCGAACACCGGGGAGCTGTTTTTT
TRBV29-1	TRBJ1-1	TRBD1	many	CSAQGAVRTEAFF	TGCAGCGCACAGGGGGCCGTGAGGACTGAAGCTTTCTTT
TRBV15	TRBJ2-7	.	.	CATSRDRSEQYF	TGTGCCACCAGCAGAGATCGATCGGAGCAGTACTTC